This T cell receptor (beta chain) was obtained from a study of blood T cell repertoires in COVID-19 (dated by TCRdb to the early 2020s). Concerning the study at large: Collaborator samples came from the United States, Italy and Spain and covered acute and convalescent phases of COVID-19. Sample metadata almost always included a de-identified subject ID, COVID-19 status, age in years and sex. HLA class I and class II types, where available, came from metadata supplied by the sample provider rather than from assay-based typing. The samples were drawn from the first 160 participants of the ongoing ImmuneRACE study and from about 1,200 subjects provided by 6 global collaborators. Subjects who had been exposed to COVID-19, were actively infected with it, or had recovered from it provided the deeply sampled blood TCRbeta repertoires that made up the dataset. A freely available public database, intended as a resource for researchers studying the immune response to SARS-CoV-2, is where the repertoires were released. The material from the prospective study consisted of cDNA or gDNA derived from T cells, B-cell-depleted T cells, or PBMCs.

Counted from cysteine to phenylalanine, this CDR3 has 15 amino acids. Only the CDR3 portion is preserved as DNA: 45 bases, with reading frame beginning at the first base. As encoded in the germline V gene (reference sequence), CDR1 is MNHEY while CDR2 is SMNVEV. The junction carries 13 bases between V and J, which are trimmed by 1 base and 7 bases respectively. The research as a whole found: Clinical and demographic metadata were provided uncurated, with the amount varying by source and participant.

The collaborating institutions used their own protocols to collect whole blood in K2EDTA tubes. Collaborator samples were shipped for TCRbeta analysis as frozen whole blood, isolated PBMCs, or DNA extracted from either sample type. TCRbeta CDR3 regions were amplified from genomic DNA using the immunoSEQ Assay, a bias-controlled multiplex PCR. As for the original processing: Nucleated cell counts per sample were estimated from amplification of reference gene primers within the assay. To quantify the absolute abundance of each unique TCRbeta CDR3 rearrangement, sequence reads were collapsed and filtered. For each sample, productive Simpson clonality was calculated as the square root of Simpson's diversity index over productive rearrangements. TCRdb holds this immuneACCESS table with in-frame rearrangements only. Some clones are missing; in checked studies, unresolved V genes explain under half, and the rest has no known cause. Clone size and V and J calls were adopted from that table, with D and trimming inferred from the DNA. This sample comprises under 120,000 clones, 70% to 90% of them detected only once. The ten largest clones take up 2% to 2.5% of the sample.

With regard to this clone: It lacks a known antigen. Base qualities were left out, and no much larger clone turns up one base away.

Sequenced sample: peripheral blood. The chain uses TRBV27 and TRBJ1-4, and the D gene may be TRBD1, 6 bases matching. The receptor was isolated from a human donor in a cohort sampled during active COVID-19. CDR3 reads: CASSLFQGNGEKLFF. The base sequence is TGTGCCAGCAGTTTATTTCAGGGGAATGGTGAAAAACTGTTTTTT.